These 16 T cell receptor beta chains were sequenced from one sample in a study of T cells in Graves' hyperthyroidism and ophthalmopathy. The source material, RNA transcripts, was used to amplify TCR beta CDR3 regions. The HTBI primer set was used in a first-round RT-PCR of the TCR CDR3. From the multiplex PCR reads, TCRdb called clonotypes with MiXCR, one entry per CDR3 protein. The repertoire holds 400,000 or so distinct CDR3 sequences, with roughly 15% as singletons. Sequencing was carried out using blood. These receptors originate from a woman aged 60-70 years with Graves' ophthalmopathy.

This clonotype occurred many times. V gene TRBV3-1 combines with J gene TRBJ2-7; weak D call: TRBD2 (5 bases). The CDR3 runs 15 residues. V was trimmed by 4 bases and J by 6 bases, leaving 19 bases between them. Germline V gene data show CDR1 as LGHDT and CDR2 as YNNKEL (reference sequence). Here the CDR3 reads CASSLMAIRGIEQYF. The CDR3, as DNA: TGTGCCAGCAGCCTAATGGCTATACGGGGTATCGAGCAGTACTTC.

At least ten counts were recorded for this clonotype. This chain uses TRBV7-8 with TRBJ2-7, with 11 positions matching TRBD1. The CDR3 totals 16 residues. The V and J ends lost 0 bases and 3 bases, in that order; junction bases with no gene match: 4. Germline V lookup: CDR1 SGHVS, CDR2 FQNEAQ. This chain's CDR3 is CASSLARTGGDYEQYF. For the CDR3, the DNA is TGTGCCAGCAGCTTAGCGCGGACAGGGGGCGACTACGAGCAGTACTTC.

This clonotype has only a few counts. The gene calls are TRBV7-2 and TRBJ2-1, with 8 bases lining up with TRBD2. Germline CDR1 SGHTA, CDR2 FQGNSA. V trimming: 0 bases; J trimming: 7 bases; junction bases outside the gene matches: 5. CDR3 length: 15 residues. The CDR3 nucleotides are TGTGCCAGCAGCTTAGCCCGGGAGGGAGGTAATGAGCAGTTCTTC. It encodes CASSLAREGGNEQFF.

Details on this clonotype: A single base separates this from a much larger clone, so it may be a read error. The V call is TRBV7-9, the J call TRBJ2-7; maybe TRBD2 (6 bases). The CDR3 length is 14 residues. V dropped 4 bases and J dropped 4 bases, with 14 bases sitting between them. Germline CDR1 is SEHNR and CDR2 is FQNEAQ (reference sequence). The DNA for the CDR3 is TGTGCCAGCAGCTCTGAAGGAGGGCGATACGAGCAGTACTTC. Translating gives CASSSEGGRYEQYF.

This clonotype showed up many times. The chain is built from TRBV7-6 and TRBJ2-1, with D perhaps being TRBD1 or TRBD2 (5 bases each). CDR1 and CDR2 from the germline V gene are SGHVS and FNYEAQ. V was clipped by 4 bases and J by 10 bases, with 14 bases between them. The CDR3 is made up of 13 amino acids. The CDR3 coding sequence is TGTGCCAGCAGCTCCCTTCGGGACGTGGAGCAGTTCTTC. Its translation: CASSSLRDVEQFF.

J is TRBJ2-7 and V is TRBV7-2; a weak D match, TRBD2 (5 bases). The CDR3 has 12 amino acids. CDR1 and CDR2 from the germline V gene are SGHTA and FQGNSA. Trimming pared 5 bases from V and 5 bases from J, leaving 10 bases between. CDR3 coding DNA: TGTGCCAGCAGCCGGGCGGGTAACGAGCAGTACTTC. Translating gives CASSRAGNEQYF.

This clonotype has ten or more counts. The chain couples TRBV27 to TRBJ1-1; tentative D call: TRBD1 (6 bases). The germline CDR1 and CDR2 sequences are MNHEY and SMNVEV (reference sequence). This CDR3 region has 12 residues. V lost 7 bases to trimming and J lost 11 bases, with 17 bases between them. CDR3 in DNA: TGTGCCAGCATTCTAGCAGGGGTTGGGGCTTTCTTT. This sequence encodes CASILAGVGAFF.

In nucleotides, the CDR3 is TGTGCCAGCAGCGCCGGCGACAGGGCGAACACCATATATTTT. It codes for CASSAGDRANTIYF. The chain recombines TRBV9 with TRBJ1-3, with 7 nucleotides matching TRBD1. Trimming removed 3 bases from V and 7 bases from J; junction bases left unmatched: 7. Germline loops: CDR1 SGDLS, CDR2 YYNGEE. The CDR3 is 14 residues long. Looking up the rest from reference TRBV9 and TRBJ1-3 gives the full variable domain: DSGVTQTPKHLITATGQRVTLRCSPRSGDLSVYWYQQSLDQGLQFLIQYYNGEERAKGNILERFSAQQFPDLHSELNLSSLELGDSALYFCASSAGDRANTIYFGEGSWLTVV.

The chain is built from TRBV2 and TRBJ2-3; TRBD2 aligns across 10 bases. V dropped 7 bases and J dropped 2; count of bases not matched to a gene: 6. The CDR3 is 15 amino acids. Germline V CDR1 and CDR2: SNHLY, FYNNEI. The CDR3 DNA sequence: TGTGCCAGCACACGGACTAGCGGCACCACAGATACGCAGTATTTT. Translation gives CASTRTSGTTDTQYF.

The sample holds a few counts of this clonotype. This chain connects TRBV6-1 to TRBJ1-1, with D possibly matching TRBD1 (6 bases). Trimming removed 9 bases at V and 3 bases at J, with 20 bases between. This CDR3 is built from 15 residues. Germline CDR1 and CDR2: MNHNS and SASEGT. The CDR3 spells CASAAGGGLYTEAFF. CDR3 bases: TGTGCCAGTGCCGCTGGAGGGGGGCTTTACACTGAAGCTTTCTTT.

Concerning this clonotype itself: A much bigger clone sits one base away, suggesting this may be a read error. The J gene is TRBJ2-5, the V gene TRBV5-1, with 7 bases aligning to TRBD1. CDR1 is SGHRS and CDR2 is YFSETQ in the germline V gene. CDR3 length: 16 residues. The CDR3: CASSFNVGQSKETQCF. DNA for the CDR3: TGCGCCAGCAGCTTTAATGTGGGACAGTCAAAAGAGACCCAGTGCTTC.

V gene TRBV12-3 or TRBV12-4 combines with J gene TRBJ2-1; TRBD2 aligns across 13 bases. The CDR3 spans 14 residues. The ends lost 6 bases at V and 10 bases at J; junction bases unmatched: 6. The CDR3 nucleotides read TGTGCCAGCAGACTAGCGGGAGGGTCCTCAGAGCAGTTCTTC. Its protein is CASRLAGGSSEQFF.

V gene TRBV20-1 combines with J gene TRBJ1-2; no clear D. The V gene lost 0 bases and the J gene lost 2 bases, with 10 bases spanning the gap. CDR1 and CDR2 from the germline V gene are DFQATT and SNEGSKA (reference sequence). The CDR3 is made up of 14 amino acids. DNA of the CDR3: TGCAGTGCTAGAGATCGCGAGCAGAACTATGGCTACACCTTC. Translated: CSARDREQNYGYTF.

This clonotype was observed a handful of times. The chain is built from TRBV10-1 and TRBJ2-5; 9 bases agree with TRBD1. This CDR3 region has 16 residues. V lost 0 bases and J lost 5; bases outside the gene matches: 7. Germline V lookup: CDR1 WNHNN, CDR2 SYGVQD (reference sequence). Here the CDR3 DNA reads TGCGCCAGCAGTGAGTCGATGGGACAGGGTACGGAGACCCAGTACTTC. Residues: CASSESMGQGTETQYF.

This clonotype appeared many times. The V and J genes are TRBV28 and TRBJ1-1; tentatively, D is TRBD1 (5 bases). The CDR3 runs 14 residues. V was pared by 5 bases and J by 5 bases, with 15 bases between. Looked up from germline, CDR1 is MDHEN and CDR2 is SYDVKM. The DNA for the CDR3 is TGTGCCAGCAGTCCCGGGACTCCGGCAACTGAAGCTTTCTTT. As protein: CASSPGTPATEAFF.

This clonotype was recorded at least ten times. The rearrangement uses TRBV29-1 and TRBJ2-1; D gene ambiguous. The CDR3 has 15 amino acids. Deletions cut 0 bases from V and 6 bases from J, with 15 bases between. Germline CDR1 is SQVTM and CDR2 is ANQGSEA. This CDR3 is CSVEDLRLPVNEQFF. The DNA of the CDR3 is TGCAGCGTTGAAGATCTTCGGCTCCCTGTCAATGAGCAGTTCTTC.